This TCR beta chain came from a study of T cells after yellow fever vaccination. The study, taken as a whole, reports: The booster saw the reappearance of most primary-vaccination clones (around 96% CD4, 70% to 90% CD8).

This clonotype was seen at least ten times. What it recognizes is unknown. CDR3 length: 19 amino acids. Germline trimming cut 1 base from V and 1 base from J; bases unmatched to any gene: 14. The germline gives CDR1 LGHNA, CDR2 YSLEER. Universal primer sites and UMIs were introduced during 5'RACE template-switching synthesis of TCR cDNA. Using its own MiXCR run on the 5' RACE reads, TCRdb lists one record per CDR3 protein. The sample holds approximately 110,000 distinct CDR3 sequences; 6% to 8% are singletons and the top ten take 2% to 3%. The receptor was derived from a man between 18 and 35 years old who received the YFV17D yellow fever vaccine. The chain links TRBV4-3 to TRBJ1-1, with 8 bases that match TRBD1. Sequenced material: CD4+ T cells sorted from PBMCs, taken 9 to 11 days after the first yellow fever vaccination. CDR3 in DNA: TGCGCCAGCAGCCAAGGGTTCGTTCAGGGGGCTTGGGAGAACACTGAAGCTTTCTTT. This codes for CASSQGFVQGAWENTEAFF.